A single sample gave rise to the 24 T cell receptor beta chains below, sequenced in a study of blood T cells in healthy people across ages. The use of a sample-barcoded 5' primer and a J-beta primer mix characterized a second PCR of about 7 to 12 cycles. TCRdb fed the 5' RACE reads into MiXCR, producing one record per CDR3 protein. This sample has 1,800,000 or so distinct CDR3 sequences; about 39% occur once, and the top ten carry roughly 23%. The sequenced sample was blood. These receptors were obtained from a human donor in good health.

The J gene is TRBJ1-1, the V gene TRBV12-3 or TRBV12-4; D is ambiguous. The CDR3 is 13 amino acids. Trimming removed 7 bases from V and 2 bases from J, with 11 bases in between. CDR3 loop: CASNGGSNTEAFF. In DNA, the CDR3 is TGTGCCAGCAATGGCGGGTCCAACACTGAAGCTTTCTTT.

The chain recombines TRBV7-2 with TRBJ1-6; D uncertain. Germline assignment: CDR1 SGHTA and CDR2 FQGNSA. This CDR3 region has 15 residues. V was clipped by 1 base and J by 10 bases, with 14 bases between them. CDR3: CASSLDPSPESPLHF. The CDR3 DNA follows: TGTGCCAGCAGCTTAGACCCCTCGCCGGAGTCACCCCTCCACTTT.

This clonotype was found many times. This rearrangement joins TRBV27 to TRBJ2-3; D tentatively reads TRBD1 or TRBD2 (5 bases each). The germline V and J ends were trimmed by 5 bases and 3 bases, with 18 bases remaining between them. Looked up from germline, CDR1 is MNHEY and CDR2 is SMNVEV (reference sequence). The CDR3 has 16 residues. The CDR3 DNA reads TGTGCCAGCAGTCGACGGGACGGAGTCGGGACAGATACGCAGTATTTT. It yields the protein CASSRRDGVGTDTQYF.

This clonotype was seen more than once but under ten times. The gene calls are TRBV14 and TRBJ2-4, with D tentatively TRBD1 (5 bases). Germline V gives CDR1 SGHDN, CDR2 FVKESK. The CDR3 covers 17 residues. Between the trimmed V and J ends, which lost 4 bases and 0 bases, there was a span of 16 bases. CDR3 DNA sequence: TGTGCCAGCAGCCCGACAGTATCCCTAAGAGCCAAAAACATTCAGTACTTC. It encodes CASSPTVSLRAKNIQYF.

At least ten counts were recorded for this clonotype. The chain combines TRBV20-1 with TRBJ1-2; TRBD1 aligns across 7 bases. Germline CDR1 and CDR2: DFQATT and SNEGSKA (reference sequence). The J segment lost 3 bases and the V segment lost 4 bases, leaving 5 bases of the junction unmatched. The length of the CDR3 is 13 residues. The CDR3 sequence is CSATLQGYYGYTF. For the CDR3, the DNA is TGCAGTGCTACATTACAGGGGTACTATGGCTACACCTTC.

V gene TRBV4-3 combines with J gene TRBJ1-6, with a tentative D call TRBD1 (5 bases). CDR1 LGHNA and CDR2 YSLEER come from the germline V gene. The germline V and J ends were trimmed by 0 bases and 11 bases, with 17 bases remaining between them. The length of the CDR3 is 16 residues. CDR3 protein: CASSQEPGQPWAPLHF. The CDR3 DNA is TGCGCCAGCAGCCAAGAACCAGGGCAACCTTGGGCACCCCTCCACTTT.

This chain connects TRBV7-2 to TRBJ1-1; D call uncertain. Looked up from germline, CDR1 is SGHTA and CDR2 is FQGNSA. This CDR3 comprises 15 residues. V was clipped by 1 base and J by 5 bases, with 14 bases between them. The CDR3 DNA reads as TGTGCCAGCAGCTTAGTGTCCGGGCGAGGGACTGAAGCTTTCTTT. This translates into CASSLVSGRGTEAFF.

In this sample, this clonotype turned up a few times. The chain joins TRBV6-6 to TRBJ1-1; 9 bases align to TRBD1. The CDR3 covers 14 residues. CDR1 and CDR2 (germline): MNHNY, SVGAGI (reference sequence). J gave up 4 bases and V 6 bases, and 6 bases lay outside the gene matches. The CDR3 bases are TGTGCCAGCAGCCAGACAGGGGGAGTCACTGAAGCTTTCTTT. It codes for CASSQTGGVTEAFF.

The chain has TRBV20-1 and TRBJ2-3, with D possibly matching TRBD1 (6 bases). The ends were cut back, 2 bases at V and 2 bases at J, with 20 bases in the middle. This CDR3 spans 17 amino acids. CDR1 is DFQATT, CDR2 SNEGSKA, per germline (reference sequence). The CDR3 sequence is CSARRGMVAGFTDTQYF. The DNA for the CDR3 is TGCAGTGCTAGAAGGGGGATGGTGGCGGGCTTCACAGATACGCAGTATTTT.

The chain combines TRBV6-2 or TRBV6-3 with TRBJ1-2; 7 bases match TRBD1. V gave up 3 bases and J gave up 2 bases; unmatched junction bases: 9. This CDR3 is built from 16 residues. Looked up from germline, CDR1 is MNHEY and CDR2 is SVGEGT. The CDR3 DNA is TGTGCCAGCAGTTATTCCCGGACAGGAGGGAACTATGGCTACACCTTC. Residues: CASSYSRTGGNYGYTF.

Only a few counts were recorded for this clonotype. J is TRBJ2-4 and V is TRBV20-1; maybe TRBD1 (5 bases). The DNA end is more similar to TRBJ2-7, so the J call may be wrong. The CDR3 has 14 amino acids. Germline CDR1 is DFQATT and CDR2 is SNEGSKA (reference sequence). DNA for the CDR3: TGCAGTGCTAGTTGGGGTCTTACAGGCTACGAGCAGTACTTC. Protein product: CSASWGLTGYEQYF.

The chain has TRBV4-2 and TRBJ1-1; 7 bases map to TRBD1. The CDR3 sequence is 12 residues long. V dropped 3 bases and J dropped 10; count of bases not matched to a gene: 5. From germline, CDR1 is LGHNA and CDR2 YNFKEQ. The CDR3 sequence: CASSQDRPVAFF. Here the CDR3 DNA reads TGTGCCAGCAGCCAGGACAGGCCTGTAGCTTTCTTT.

This clonotype appeared a few times. The gene calls are TRBV12-3 or TRBV12-4 and TRBJ2-5; the D is unclear. This CDR3 region has 14 residues. V was pared by 3 bases and J by 5 bases, with 13 bases between. Here the CDR3 DNA reads TGTGCCAGCAGTTTGGTACCAGTTTTGGAGACCCAGTACTTC. This translates into CASSLVPVLETQYF.

This chain links TRBV5-1 with TRBJ1-2; D gene ambiguous. Germline V gene lookup returns CDR1 SGHRS and CDR2 YFSETQ. Trimming cost V 4 bases and J 4 bases, with 11 bases left between them. The CDR3 spans 13 residues. The CDR3 region is CASSDREAYGYTF. DNA for the CDR3: TGCGCCAGCAGCGATAGAGAAGCCTATGGCTACACCTTC.

The chain combines TRBV29-1 with TRBJ1-2, with D maybe TRBD1 (5 bases). CDR3 length equals 14 residues. Per germline, CDR1 SQVTM and CDR2 ANQGSEA. V lost 0 bases and J lost 1, with 9 bases in between. CDR3 protein: CSVEERQLNYGYTF. Here the CDR3 DNA reads TGCAGCGTTGAAGAAAGACAGCTTAACTATGGCTACACCTTC.

V is TRBV10-3 and J is TRBJ2-1; 9 positions agree with TRBD2. Germline V gives CDR1 ENHRY, CDR2 SYGVKD. The CDR3 covers 16 residues. V lost 4 bases and J lost 8; bases outside the gene matches: 12. The CDR3 DNA reads TGTGCCATCAGTGGAGGACCGGGACTAGCTTTCGATGAGCAGTTCTTC. Amino acids: CAISGGPGLAFDEQFF.

The genes are TRBV10-3 and TRBJ2-3; either TRBD1 or TRBD2 may fit D (6 bases each). The ends were cut back, 2 bases at V and 3 bases at J, with 12 bases in the middle. Germline V lookup: CDR1 ENHRY, CDR2 SYGVKD. The CDR3 spans 15 residues. CDR3 loop: CAISERGARTDTQYF. CDR3 nucleotides: TGTGCCATCAGTGAGAGGGGGGCCCGGACAGATACGCAGTATTTT.

The chain couples TRBV27 to TRBJ2-6; maybe TRBD1 (5 bases). Germline V gene lookup returns CDR1 MNHEY and CDR2 SMNVEV (reference sequence). This CDR3 region has 16 residues. With 4 bases removed from V and 2 bases from J, the gap between germline ends came to 12 bases. The CDR3 nucleotides are TGTGCCAGCAGTTATCGTCAGGGTGCTGGGGCCAACGTCCTGACTTTC. This gives the protein CASSYRQGAGANVLTF.

The V and J genes are TRBV6-1 and TRBJ1-1; 7 bases agree with TRBD1. The V segment lost 3 bases and the J segment 4 bases; nucleotides outside the gene matches: 2. The CDR3 consists of 13 residues. Germline V gene data show CDR1 as MNHNS and CDR2 as SASEGT. The CDR3 DNA sequence: TGTGCCAGCAGTGACAGGACAGGCACTGAAGCTTTCTTT. Translation: CASSDRTGTEAFF.

This clonotype was observed a few times. The chain links TRBV7-2 to TRBJ1-1; D gene uncertain. The V gene's germline CDR1 is SGHTA and CDR2 FQGNSA. The CDR3 sequence is 12 residues long. V was pared by 1 base and J by 7 bases, with 7 bases between. The DNA of the CDR3 is TGTGCCAGCAGCTTAGGGTCTTATGAAGCTTTCTTT. It translates to CASSLGSYEAFF. Based on the CDR3 plus reference TRBV7-2 and TRBJ1-1, the full variable domain is GAGVSQSPSNKVTEKGKDVELRCDPISGHTALYWYRQSLGQGLEFLIYFQGNSAPDKSGLPSDRFSAERTGGSVSTLTIQRTQQEDSAVYLCASSLGSYEAFFGQGTRLTVV.

This chain joins TRBV20-1 and TRBJ2-7; 8 nucleotides align to TRBD2. The end of the DNA fits TRBJ2-5 better, so the J call may be wrong. Germline CDR1 DFQATT, CDR2 SNEGSKA (reference sequence). The CDR3 is 14 amino acids. CDR3 amino acids: CSARARTSSGTQYF. In nucleotides, the CDR3 is TGCAGTGCTAGAGCCCGGACTAGCTCCGGGACCCAGTACTTC.

The V gene is TRBV7-2, the J gene TRBJ1-1; weak D call: TRBD1 (5 bases). Germline assignment: CDR1 SGHTA and CDR2 FQGNSA. V dropped 7 bases and J dropped 2 bases, with 14 bases sitting between them. This CDR3 has 14 residues. CDR3 bases: TGTGCCAGCATTAAGGAGAGGGGAAACACTGAAGCTTTCTTT. This gives the protein CASIKERGNTEAFF.

The chain uses TRBV25-1 and TRBJ1-5; TRBD1 might be the D (5 bases). From germline, CDR1 is MGHDK and CDR2 SYGVNS. This CDR3 region has 17 residues. V was shortened by 0 bases and J by 7 bases, with 19 bases between the two germline ends. The CDR3 bases are TGTGCCAGCAGTGAATATATTGGGGGGGGTCGTTTACAGCCCCAGCATTTT. This encodes CASSEYIGGGRLQPQHF.

A word on this clonotype: Germline is not matched at one junction end, which may reflect a read error. V gene TRBV10-3 combines with J gene TRBJ2-3, with 7 positions matching TRBD2. The CDR3 is 15 amino acids. In germline, CDR1 is ENHRY, CDR2 SYGVKD. This CDR3 is CTISDPSRAGDTRYF. CDR3 bases: TGTACCATCAGTGACCCTTCCAGGGCGGGGGATACGCGGTATTTT.